This T cell receptor (beta chain) was profiled in a study of blood T cells in healthy people across ages. Looking at the study overall: Through template switching, about one barcoded beta molecule was captured per two T cells, as measured in model experiments. Overall study findings and caveats: CMV status of donors was not determined, possibly confounding expanded clonotype changes.

On this clonotype: The antigen is unknown. Here the CDR3 omits its conserved ending phenylalanine or tryptophan, so a read error is the likely source.

Trimming removed 4 bases at V and 3 bases at J, with 7 bases between. This CDR3 contains 12 residues. The individuals who served as donors were healthy Caucasians living in Russia, aged about 6 to 100. Per sample, a minimum of 6.5 million PBMCs were isolated. Primers used in a second PCR of about 7 to 11 cycles were a sample-barcoded 5' primer and a J-beta primer mix. A single record per CDR3 protein comes from TCRdb applying MiXCR to the 5' RACE reads. The sample contains about 930,000 distinct CDR3 sequences, 25% to 30% of which appear only once. This same sample was also part of a study on T cells of mothers and their children.

The V call is TRBV12-3 or TRBV12-4, the J call TRBJ2-7; no reliable D call. The receptor was isolated from a woman in her thirties or forties in good health. The sequencing sample was made of blood. DNA for the CDR3: TGTGCCAGCAGTTCAAACTACTACGAGCAGTACTTG. This codes for CASSSNYYEQYL.